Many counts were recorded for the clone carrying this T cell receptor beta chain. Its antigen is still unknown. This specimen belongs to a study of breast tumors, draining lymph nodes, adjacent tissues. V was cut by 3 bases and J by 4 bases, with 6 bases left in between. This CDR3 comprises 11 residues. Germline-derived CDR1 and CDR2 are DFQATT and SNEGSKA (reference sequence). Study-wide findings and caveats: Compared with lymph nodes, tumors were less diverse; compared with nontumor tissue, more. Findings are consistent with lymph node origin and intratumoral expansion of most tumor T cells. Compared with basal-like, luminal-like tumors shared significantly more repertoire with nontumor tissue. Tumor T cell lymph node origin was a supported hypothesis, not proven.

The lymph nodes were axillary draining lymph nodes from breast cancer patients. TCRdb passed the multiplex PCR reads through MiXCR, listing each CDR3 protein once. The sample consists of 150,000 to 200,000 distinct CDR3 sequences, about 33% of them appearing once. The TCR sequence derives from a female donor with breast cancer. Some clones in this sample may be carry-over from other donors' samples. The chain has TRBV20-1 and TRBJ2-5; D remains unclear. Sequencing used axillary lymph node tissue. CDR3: CSASPIETQYF. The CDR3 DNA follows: TGCAGTGCTAGCCCTATAGAGACCCAGTACTTC.